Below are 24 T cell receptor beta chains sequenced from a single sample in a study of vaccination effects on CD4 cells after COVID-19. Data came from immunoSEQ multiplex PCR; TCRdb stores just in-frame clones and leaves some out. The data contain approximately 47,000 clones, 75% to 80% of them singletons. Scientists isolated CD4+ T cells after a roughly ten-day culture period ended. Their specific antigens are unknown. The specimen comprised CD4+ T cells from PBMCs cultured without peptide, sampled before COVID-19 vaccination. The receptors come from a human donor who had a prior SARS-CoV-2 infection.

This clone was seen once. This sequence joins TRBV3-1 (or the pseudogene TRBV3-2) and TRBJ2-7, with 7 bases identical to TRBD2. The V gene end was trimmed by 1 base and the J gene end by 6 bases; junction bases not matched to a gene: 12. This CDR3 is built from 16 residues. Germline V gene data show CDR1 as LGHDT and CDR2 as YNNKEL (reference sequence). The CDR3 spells CASSQANMGEGLEQYF. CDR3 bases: TGTGCCAGCAGCCAAGCGAACATGGGGGAGGGGCTCGAGCAGTACTTC.

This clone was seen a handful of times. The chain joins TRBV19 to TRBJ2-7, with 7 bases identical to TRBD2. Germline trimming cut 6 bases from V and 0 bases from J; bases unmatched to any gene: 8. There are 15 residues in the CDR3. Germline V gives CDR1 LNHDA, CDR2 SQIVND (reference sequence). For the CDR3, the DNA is TGTGCCAGTAGCCTGGGGGGGACCTACTCCTACGAGCAGTACTTC. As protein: CASSLGGTYSYEQYF.

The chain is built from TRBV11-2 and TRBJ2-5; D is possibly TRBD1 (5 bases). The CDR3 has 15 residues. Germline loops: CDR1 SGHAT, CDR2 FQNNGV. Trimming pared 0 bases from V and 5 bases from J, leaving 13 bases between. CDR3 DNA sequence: TGTGCCAGCAGCTTAGACCTTAGGGGAACGGAGACCCAGTACTTC. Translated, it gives CASSLDLRGTETQYF.

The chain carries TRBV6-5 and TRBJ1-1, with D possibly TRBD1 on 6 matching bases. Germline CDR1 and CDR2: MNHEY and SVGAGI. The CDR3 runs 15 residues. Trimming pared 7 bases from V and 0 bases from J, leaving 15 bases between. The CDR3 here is CASTRSGAMNTEAFF. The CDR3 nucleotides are TGTGCCAGCACAAGGTCAGGGGCCATGAACACTGAAGCTTTCTTT.

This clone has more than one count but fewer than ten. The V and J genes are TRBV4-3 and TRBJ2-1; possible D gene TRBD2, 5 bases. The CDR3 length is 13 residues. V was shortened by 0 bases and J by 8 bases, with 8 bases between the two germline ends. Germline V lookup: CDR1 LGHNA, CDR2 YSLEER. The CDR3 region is CASSQELRDEQFF. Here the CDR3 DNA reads TGCGCCAGCAGCCAAGAACTGAGGGATGAGCAGTTCTTC.

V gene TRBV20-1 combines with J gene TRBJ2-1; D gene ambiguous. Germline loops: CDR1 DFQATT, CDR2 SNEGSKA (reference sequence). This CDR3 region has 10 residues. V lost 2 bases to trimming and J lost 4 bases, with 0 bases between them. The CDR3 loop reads CSARYNEQFF. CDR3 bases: TGCAGTGCTAGATACAATGAGCAGTTCTTC.

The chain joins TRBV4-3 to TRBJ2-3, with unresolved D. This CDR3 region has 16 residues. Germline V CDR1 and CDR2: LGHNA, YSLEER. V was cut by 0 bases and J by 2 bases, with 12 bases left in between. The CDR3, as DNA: TGCGCCAGCAGCCAAGAGGCACCTACGTTCACAGATACGCAGTATTTT. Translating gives CASSQEAPTFTDTQYF.

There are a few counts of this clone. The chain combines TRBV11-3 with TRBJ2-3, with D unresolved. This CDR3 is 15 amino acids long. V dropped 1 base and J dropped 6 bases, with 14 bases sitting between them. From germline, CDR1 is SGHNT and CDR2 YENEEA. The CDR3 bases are TGTGCCAGCAGCTTAGGAGCCGCACTGGGCGATACGCAGTATTTT. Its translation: CASSLGAALGDTQYF. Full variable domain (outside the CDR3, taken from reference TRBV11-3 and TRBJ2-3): EAGVVQSPRYKIIEKKQPVAFWCNPISGHNTLYWYLQNLGQGPELLIRYENEEAVDDSQLPKDRFSAERLKGVDSTLKIQPAELGDSAVYLCASSLGAALGDTQYFGPGTRLTVL.

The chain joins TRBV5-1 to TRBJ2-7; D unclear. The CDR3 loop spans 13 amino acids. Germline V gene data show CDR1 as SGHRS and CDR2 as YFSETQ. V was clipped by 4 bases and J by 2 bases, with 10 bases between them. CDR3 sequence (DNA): TGCGCCAGCAGCCCGGGCAGAGCCTACGAGCAGTACTTC. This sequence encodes CASSPGRAYEQYF.

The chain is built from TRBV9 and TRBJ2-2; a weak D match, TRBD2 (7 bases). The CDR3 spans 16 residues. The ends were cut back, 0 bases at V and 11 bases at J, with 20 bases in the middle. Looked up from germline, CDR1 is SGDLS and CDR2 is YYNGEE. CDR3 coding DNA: TGTGCCAGCAGCGTAGGAGCGGCGGGGGCTCCGCAAGAGCTGTTTTTT. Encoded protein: CASSVGAAGAPQELFF.

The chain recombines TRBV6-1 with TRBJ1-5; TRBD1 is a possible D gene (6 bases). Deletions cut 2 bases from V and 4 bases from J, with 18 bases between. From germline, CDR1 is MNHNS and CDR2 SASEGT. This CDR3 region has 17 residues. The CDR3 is CASSESKGVGWNQPQHF. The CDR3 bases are TGTGCCAGCAGTGAATCCAAGGGGGTAGGGTGGAATCAGCCCCAGCATTTT.

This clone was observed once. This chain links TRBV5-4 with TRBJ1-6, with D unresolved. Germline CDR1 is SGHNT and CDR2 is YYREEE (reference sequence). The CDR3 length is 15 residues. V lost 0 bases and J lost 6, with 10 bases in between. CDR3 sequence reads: CASSLEGFLNSPLHF. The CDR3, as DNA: TGTGCCAGCAGCTTGGAGGGATTTCTTAATTCACCCCTCCACTTT.

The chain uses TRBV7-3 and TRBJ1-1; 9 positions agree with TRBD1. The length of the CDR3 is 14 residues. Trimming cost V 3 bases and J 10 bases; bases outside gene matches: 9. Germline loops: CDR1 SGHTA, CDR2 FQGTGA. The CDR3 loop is CASSLGPDRGSAFF. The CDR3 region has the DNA TGTGCCAGCAGCTTGGGTCCGGACAGGGGTTCAGCTTTCTTT.

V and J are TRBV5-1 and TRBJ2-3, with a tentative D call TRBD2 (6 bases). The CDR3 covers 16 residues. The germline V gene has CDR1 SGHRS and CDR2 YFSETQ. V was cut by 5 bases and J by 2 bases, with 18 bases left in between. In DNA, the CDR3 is TGCGCCAGCAGAGCCGGGACTGATGCCATCACAGATACGCAGTATTTT. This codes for CASRAGTDAITDTQYF.

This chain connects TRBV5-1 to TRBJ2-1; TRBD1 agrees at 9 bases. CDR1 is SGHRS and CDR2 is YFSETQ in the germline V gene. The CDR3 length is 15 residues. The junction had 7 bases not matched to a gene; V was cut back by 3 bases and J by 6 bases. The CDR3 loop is CASSYGTGFPNEQFF. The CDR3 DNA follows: TGCGCCAGCAGCTACGGGACAGGGTTTCCCAATGAGCAGTTCTTC.

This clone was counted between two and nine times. CDR3 residues: CASSQPTGSGNTIYF. The CDR3 DNA sequence: TGTGCCAGCAGCCAACCTACAGGTTCTGGAAACACCATATATTTT. The chain couples TRBV3-1 (or the pseudogene TRBV3-2) to TRBJ1-3, with TRBD1 as a possible D gene (5 bases). Trimming left V 2 bases short and J 1 base short, with 9 bases between. Per germline, CDR1 LGHDT and CDR2 YNNKEL (reference sequence). The CDR3 extends over 15 amino acids.

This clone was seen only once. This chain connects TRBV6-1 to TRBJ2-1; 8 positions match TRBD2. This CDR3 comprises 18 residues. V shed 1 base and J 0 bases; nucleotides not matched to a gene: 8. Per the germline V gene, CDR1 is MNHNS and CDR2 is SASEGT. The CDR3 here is CASSEETPAGGSYNEQFF. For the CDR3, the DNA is TGTGCCAGCAGTGAAGAGACCCCCGCGGGGGGCTCCTACAATGAGCAGTTCTTC.

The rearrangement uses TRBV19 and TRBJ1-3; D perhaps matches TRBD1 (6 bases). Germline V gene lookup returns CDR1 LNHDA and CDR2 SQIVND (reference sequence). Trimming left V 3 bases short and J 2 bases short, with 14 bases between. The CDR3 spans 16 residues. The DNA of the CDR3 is TGTGCCAGTAGTATGCAGGGGTCTACGCCTGGAAACACCATATATTTT. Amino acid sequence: CASSMQGSTPGNTIYF.

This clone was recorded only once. DNA of the CDR3: TGTGCCAGCAGCCAAGTACCTAGCGGGGCGGAGACGCAGTATTTT. Its protein product is CASSQVPSGAETQYF. The chain employs TRBV3-1 (or the pseudogene TRBV3-2) and TRBJ2-3; TRBD2 agrees at 9 bases. The CDR3 has 15 amino acids. With 1 base clipped from V and 9 bases from J, the junction kept 8 bases outside the gene matches. From germline, CDR1 is LGHDT and CDR2 YNNKEL (reference sequence).

The CDR3 DNA is TGTGCCAGCAGCTTGGGGCAGAGCTCCTACGAGCAGTACTTC. Its protein is CASSLGQSSYEQYF. J is TRBJ2-7 and V is TRBV5-4; D ambiguous. Germline V gives CDR1 SGHNT, CDR2 YYREEE (reference sequence). This CDR3 contains 14 residues. The V and J ends lost 0 bases and 0 bases respectively, with 7 bases between them.

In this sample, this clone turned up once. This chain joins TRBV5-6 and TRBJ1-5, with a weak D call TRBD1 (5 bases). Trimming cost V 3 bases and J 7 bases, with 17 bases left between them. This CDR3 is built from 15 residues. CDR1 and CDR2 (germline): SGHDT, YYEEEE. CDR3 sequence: CASSSWGGAHQPQHF. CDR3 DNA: TGTGCCAGCAGCTCATGGGGGGGAGCCCACCAGCCCCAGCATTTT.

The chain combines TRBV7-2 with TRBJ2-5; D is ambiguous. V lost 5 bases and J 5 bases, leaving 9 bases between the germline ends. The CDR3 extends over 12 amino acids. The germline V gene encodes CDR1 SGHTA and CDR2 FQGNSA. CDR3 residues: CASSQSRETQYF. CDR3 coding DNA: TGTGCCAGCAGCCAATCCAGGGAGACCCAGTACTTC.

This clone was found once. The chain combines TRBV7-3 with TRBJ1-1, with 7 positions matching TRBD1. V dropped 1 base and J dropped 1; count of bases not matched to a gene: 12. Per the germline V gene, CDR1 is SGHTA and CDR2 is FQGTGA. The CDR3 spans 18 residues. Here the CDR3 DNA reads TGTGCCAGCAGCTTAAGGTCCCGGAAAGGGGGCAGGAACACTGAAGCTTTCTTT. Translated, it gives CASSLRSRKGGRNTEAFF.

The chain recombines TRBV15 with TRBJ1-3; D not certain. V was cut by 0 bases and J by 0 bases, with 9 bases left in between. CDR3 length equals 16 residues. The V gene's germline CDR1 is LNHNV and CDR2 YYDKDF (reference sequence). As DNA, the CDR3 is TGTGCCACCAGCAGAGATCCCAGGAGCTCTGGAAACACCATATATTTT. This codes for CATSRDPRSSGNTIYF.